The 28 T cell receptor beta chains presented below share a single source sample, sequenced in a study of shared clonotypes between healthy human individuals. Terminally differentiated effector memory CD45RA+ cells were excluded by CCR7 positive selection of CD45RO-negative cells. Profiled with immunoSEQ multiplex PCR; TCRdb holds only in-frame clones, not every one. The sample records approximately 600,000 clones, approximately 96% being singletons. Sequenced: naive CD8+ T cells sorted from blood. The receptors come from a woman aged 25 to 45 in good health.

V and J are TRBV13 and TRBJ1-1, with no clear D. The germline V gene has CDR1 PRHDT and CDR2 FYEKMQ (reference sequence). The CDR3 is 12 residues long. Trimming pared 5 bases from V and 11 bases from J, leaving 15 bases between. CDR3 protein: CASSGIPSGAFF. CDR3 sequence (DNA): TGTGCCAGCAGCGGCATTCCCAGCGGGGCTTTCTTT. The full variable domain, completed using reference TRBV13 and TRBJ1-1, is AAGVIQSPRHLIKEKRETATLKCYPIPRHDTVYWYQQGPGQDPQFLISFYEKMQSDKGSIPDRFSAQQFSDYHSELNMSSLELGDSALYFCASSGIPSGAFFGQGTRLTVV.

V gene TRBV7-2 combines with J gene TRBJ2-7; 9 nucleotides agree with TRBD1. The trim removed 5 bases at V and 0 bases at J, leaving 5 bases unmatched. Germline V gene lookup returns CDR1 SGHTA and CDR2 FQGNSA. CDR3 length equals 15 residues. In DNA, the CDR3 is TGTGCCAGCAGCGCACCGGGACAGGGCTCCTACGAGCAGTACTTC. This translates into CASSAPGQGSYEQYF.

The V and J genes are TRBV28 and TRBJ1-2; 7 bases agree with TRBD1. This CDR3 has 13 amino acids. The germline CDR1 and CDR2 sequences are MDHEN and SYDVKM. The V gene end was trimmed by 6 bases and the J gene end by 8 bases; junction bases not matched to a gene: 9. CDR3 in DNA: TGTGCCAGCAGGAAAGACAGGGATGCCGGCTACACCTTC. Amino acids: CASRKDRDAGYTF.

The V and J genes are TRBV29-1 and TRBJ1-1; possible D gene TRBD1, 5 bases. Germline lookup yields CDR1 SQVTM and CDR2 ANQGSEA. This CDR3 is 13 amino acids long. V was clipped by 4 bases and J by 0 bases, with 9 bases between them. The CDR3: CSVVGEMNTEAFF. CDR3 coding DNA: TGCAGCGTTGTGGGGGAAATGAACACTGAAGCTTTCTTT.

The chain uses TRBV29-1 and TRBJ2-2, with D tentatively TRBD1 (6 bases). This CDR3 has 13 residues. Germline V gives CDR1 SQVTM, CDR2 ANQGSEA. Deletions cut 5 bases from V and 3 bases from J, with 10 bases between. CDR3 bases: TGCAGCGTTCTACAGGGTTACACCGGGGAGCTGTTTTTT. Translation: CSVLQGYTGELFF.

The rearrangement links TRBV6-5 to TRBJ2-7, with D hard to call. Trimming removed 6 bases at V and 4 bases at J, with 16 bases between. Germline values: CDR1 MNHEY, CDR2 SVGAGI. The CDR3 spans 14 residues. In DNA form, the CDR3 reads TGTGCCAGCAGCCTATGGGAAGGAAAGTACGAGCAGTACTTC. Its protein is CASSLWEGKYEQYF.

The genes are TRBV6-5 and TRBJ1-5; TRBD1 agrees at 7 bases. Germline trimming cut 4 bases from V and 0 bases from J; bases unmatched to any gene: 3. CDR3 length: 15 residues. CDR1 MNHEY and CDR2 SVGAGI come from the germline V gene. Here the CDR3 DNA reads TGTGCCAGCAGTTCACAGGGGCTTAGCAATCAGCCCCAGCATTTT. Translation: CASSSQGLSNQPQHF.

V gene TRBV6-1 combines with J gene TRBJ1-5, with unresolved D. The CDR3 runs 14 residues. Looked up from germline, CDR1 is MNHNS and CDR2 is SASEGT. Trimming removed 4 bases from V and 4 bases from J, with 11 bases in between. The CDR3 sequence: CASSVNDGNQPQHF. The CDR3 bases are TGTGCCAGCAGTGTGAATGACGGGAATCAGCCCCAGCATTTT.

This clone appeared once. V usage is TRBV19 and J usage is TRBJ2-7; TRBD2 might be the D (6 bases). Germline-derived CDR1 and CDR2 are LNHDA and SQIVND (reference sequence). Trimming left V 3 bases short and J 2 bases short, with 11 bases between. This CDR3 contains 14 residues. This chain's CDR3 is CASSILGRPYEQYF. The DNA of the CDR3 is TGTGCCAGTAGTATTCTCGGGAGACCCTACGAGCAGTACTTC. Based on the CDR3 plus reference TRBV19 and TRBJ2-7, the full variable domain is DGGITQSPKYLFRKEGQNVTLSCEQNLNHDAMYWYRQDPGQGLRLIYYSQIVNDFQKGDIAEGYSVSREKKESFPLTVTSAQKNPTAFYLCASSILGRPYEQYFGPGTRLTVT.

The genes are TRBV7-9 and TRBJ1-2, with D perhaps matching TRBD1 (5 bases). The CDR3 runs to 14 residues. Looked up from germline, CDR1 is SEHNR and CDR2 is FQNEAQ (reference sequence). Trimming took 0 bases from V and 4 from J, leaving 9 bases between them. The CDR3 sequence is CASSLAVRAYGYTF. The CDR3 DNA sequence: TGTGCCAGCAGCTTAGCGGTCAGGGCCTATGGCTACACCTTC.

The sample holds one count of this clone. V and J are TRBV29-1 and TRBJ1-4; TRBD1 is a possible D gene (6 bases). The germline V gene has CDR1 SQVTM and CDR2 ANQGSEA. CDR3 length: 11 residues. Trimming pared 7 bases from V and 8 bases from J, leaving 11 bases between. DNA of the CDR3: TGCAGCGGACAGGCGACCGAAAAACTGTTTTTT. Encoded protein: CSGQATEKLFF.

The chain joins TRBV5-4 to TRBJ2-3; 10 bases align to TRBD2. This CDR3 is built from 16 residues. Germline assignment: CDR1 SGHNT and CDR2 YYREEE (reference sequence). Losses at the gene ends were 3 bases for V and 2 bases for J; bases not matched to a gene: 6. The DNA for the CDR3 is TGTGCCAGCAGCTCCGAGCGGGAGGGCCCCACAGATACGCAGTATTTT. Its protein is CASSSEREGPTDTQYF.

The CDR3 coding sequence is TGTGCCAGCAGACTGGAGACAGGGAGGAACACTGAAGCTTTCTTT. As protein: CASRLETGRNTEAFF. The chain joins TRBV28 to TRBJ1-1; TRBD1 agrees at 7 bases. Germline V gene data show CDR1 as MDHEN and CDR2 as SYDVKM. This CDR3 spans 15 amino acids. V shed 6 bases, J shed 1 base, and the junction held 8 bases outside the gene matches.

The rearrangement uses TRBV5-4 and TRBJ1-2; D is unresolved. CDR1 is SGHNT, CDR2 YYREEE, per germline (reference sequence). The V gene lost 4 bases and the J gene lost 3 bases, with 10 bases spanning the gap. This CDR3 has 13 residues. CDR3 DNA sequence: TGTGCCAGCAGCCCACCTTTTGACTATGGCTACACCTTC. Its translation is CASSPPFDYGYTF.

This rearrangement joins TRBV13 to TRBJ2-1, with D possibly being TRBD1 (6 bases). V was trimmed by 2 bases and J by 6 bases, leaving 14 bases between them. CDR1 PRHDT and CDR2 FYEKMQ come from the germline V gene (reference sequence). There are 15 residues in the CDR3. The CDR3 DNA reads TGTGCCAGCAGCTTACTTCCGGACAGACTCAATGAGCAGTTCTTC. Translation gives CASSLLPDRLNEQFF.

The table lists this clone with a count of one. This chain uses TRBV7-9 with TRBJ1-1; D remains ambiguous. V lost 0 bases and J lost 3, with 8 bases in between. CDR1 and CDR2 from the germline V gene are SEHNR and FQNEAQ (reference sequence). CDR3 length equals 14 residues. The CDR3 nucleotides read TGTGCCAGCAGCTTAGCGGGAAGTTACACTGAAGCTTTCTTT. Translating it yields CASSLAGSYTEAFF.

The genes are TRBV28 and TRBJ2-2, with TRBD2 matching over 9 bases. The CDR3 is 16 amino acids. V lost 5 bases, J lost 3 bases, and 7 bases stayed unmatched. Looked up from germline, CDR1 is MDHEN and CDR2 is SYDVKM. The CDR3 nucleotides are TGTGCCAGCAGTATTGAGACTAGCGGAGACACCGGGGAGCTGTTTTTT. This encodes CASSIETSGDTGELFF.

The genes are TRBV19 and TRBJ2-7; 9 positions agree with TRBD1. CDR3 length equals 14 residues. The germline V gene has CDR1 LNHDA and CDR2 SQIVND (reference sequence). The ends lost 5 bases at V and 6 bases at J; junction bases unmatched: 8. DNA for the CDR3: TGTGCCAGTAGTGTCCCGGAGGACAGGGGCGAGCAGTACTTC. Protein product: CASSVPEDRGEQYF.

This CDR3 reads CASSEKGRSMNTEAFF. DNA for the CDR3: TGTGCCAGCAGTGAAAAAGGCAGGTCCATGAACACTGAAGCTTTCTTT. V is TRBV6-1 and J is TRBJ1-1; D call uncertain. Trimming left V 2 bases short and J 0 bases short, with 13 bases between. CDR3 length: 16 residues. Germline assignment: CDR1 MNHNS and CDR2 SASEGT.

This clone was seen a single time. V and J are TRBV7-7 and TRBJ1-2; 10 bases are a match to TRBD1. The CDR3 is 19 amino acids. The germline CDR1 and CDR2 sequences are SSHAT and FNYEAQ (reference sequence). The V gene end was trimmed by 4 bases and the J gene end by 3 bases; junction bases not matched to a gene: 17. CDR3 sequence reads: CASSSLLVDRGKGDYGYTF. The CDR3 region has the DNA TGTGCCAGCAGCTCGCTCCTTGTGGACAGGGGGAAAGGGGACTATGGCTACACCTTC.

This chain links TRBV27 with TRBJ2-7; D call uncertain. Germline-derived CDR1 and CDR2 are MNHEY and SMNVEV (reference sequence). V lost 6 bases to trimming and J lost 5 bases, with 14 bases between them. The CDR3 loop spans 13 amino acids. CDR3 residues: CASRQLVTHEQYF. In DNA, the CDR3 is TGTGCCAGCAGGCAGCTAGTTACTCACGAGCAGTACTTC.

The chain recombines TRBV5-4 with TRBJ2-3; D is possibly TRBD1 (5 bases). Trimming left V 4 bases short and J 1 base short, with 10 bases between. Looked up from germline, CDR1 is SGHNT and CDR2 is YYREEE (reference sequence). This CDR3 spans 14 amino acids. Here the CDR3 DNA reads TGTGCCAGCAGCACCTGGGGCGGCACAGATACGCAGTATTTT. Its translation: CASSTWGGTDTQYF.

This rearrangement joins TRBV9 to TRBJ2-1; the D is unclear. Germline-derived CDR1 and CDR2 are SGDLS and YYNGEE. Trimming cost V 4 bases and J 3 bases, with 17 bases left between them. The CDR3 covers 16 residues. CDR3 sequence: CASSTRDAHYYNEQFF. DNA of the CDR3: TGTGCCAGCAGCACCCGTGACGCACATTACTACAATGAGCAGTTCTTC.

The V and J genes are TRBV7-9 and TRBJ1-4; D ambiguous. The CDR3 contains 12 residues. V shed 8 bases and J shed 0 bases, with 4 bases lying between them. Germline CDR1 is SEHNR and CDR2 is FQNEAQ (reference sequence). CDR3 nucleotide sequence: TGTGCCAGCGGCGCAACTAATGAAAAACTGTTTTTT. Its translation is CASGATNEKLFF.

The genes are TRBV7-9 and TRBJ1-5; D perhaps matches TRBD1 (5 bases). The CDR3 has 15 residues. The V gene lost 3 bases and the J gene lost 2 bases, with 11 bases spanning the gap. Germline CDR1 is SEHNR and CDR2 is FQNEAQ (reference sequence). CDR3 DNA: TGTGCCAGCAGCTTCGCCCCGGGGGGCAATCAGCCCCAGCATTTT. Its protein is CASSFAPGGNQPQHF. The whole variable domain, filled in from reference TRBV7-9 and TRBJ1-5, reads DTGVSQNPRHKITKRGQNVTFRCDPISEHNRLYWYRQTLGQGPEFLTYFQNEAQLEKSRLLSDRFSAERPKGSFSTLEIQRTEQGDSAMYLCASSFAPGGNQPQHFGDGTRLSIL.

V usage is TRBV7-2 and J usage is TRBJ2-5; D not resolved. The assigned J gene may be wrong: the sequence end matches TRBJ2-7 better. Germline V gene sequence: CDR1 SGHTA, CDR2 FQGNSA. CDR3 length: 15 residues. This CDR3 is CASSPSDEGAYEQYF. DNA of the CDR3: TGTGCCAGCAGCCCCTCAGACGAAGGTGCCTACGAGCAGTACTTC.

This clone was recorded only once. The chain employs TRBV6-6 and TRBJ2-7; D ambiguous. V lost 2 bases to trimming and J lost 3 bases, with 5 bases between them. Germline CDR1 reads MNHNY; CDR2 reads SVGAGI (reference sequence). This CDR3 is 12 amino acids long. CDR3 sequence reads: CASSYAYYEQYF. The CDR3 region has the DNA TGTGCCAGCAGTTACGCTTACTACGAGCAGTACTTC.

The rearrangement joins TRBV29-1 to TRBJ1-4; weak D call: TRBD1 (5 bases). Trimming stripped 3 bases from V and 6 bases from J, with 11 bases between. CDR1 is SQVTM, CDR2 ANQGSEA, per germline. CDR3 size: 13 residues. The DNA of the CDR3 is TGCAGCGTTGATGAGTCGGGGGATGAAAAACTGTTTTTT. This translates into CSVDESGDEKLFF.